The T cell receptor beta chain under discussion was sequenced for a study of cytomegalovirus exposure and HLA in healthy donors. Study observations and caveats: A later analysis showed that HLA-associated TCR beta chains had undergone more clonal expansion than equally common others. Highly shared variants forming one cluster were likely a sequencing artifact. Indistinguishable V segments such as TRBV6-2 and TRBV6-3 were excluded.

All the people who gave samples were healthy bone marrow donors. Amplification used 60 Vbeta primers and 13 Jbeta primers. Only in-frame clones appear in the TCRdb table, and some are missing; sequencing was by immunoSEQ multiplex PCR. The table has under 200,000 clones, roughly 90% seen once. As concerns this clone: Antigen unknown.

The CDR3 totals 17 residues. J was trimmed by 1 base and V by 4 bases; bases with no gene match: 6. Germline CDR1 and CDR2: LNHDA and SQIVND (reference sequence). Source material: PBMCs. The clonotype comes from a woman aged 18-29 years in good health and CMV-seronegative. The genes are TRBV19 and TRBJ2-7; 14 positions agree with TRBD2. The CDR3 spells CASSTLGTSGRSYEQYF. CDR3 nucleotides: TGTGCCAGTAGTACCCTCGGGACTAGCGGGAGATCCTACGAGCAGTACTTC.